These T cell receptor beta chains were read from a single sample in a study of cytomegalovirus exposure and HLA in healthy donors. This table comes from immunoSEQ multiplex PCR, and its TCRdb copy is limited to in-frame clones, with some not included. The table includes 150,000 to 200,000 clones, 75% to 85% detected once. Input material: PBMCs. These receptors originate from a woman aged 50 to 65 in good health and CMV-seronegative. The CDR3 runs from the conserved cysteine through the conserved F or W. D genes are given only for firm matches.

>TRBV10-3|-|TRBJ1-5
TGTGCCATCAGTGAGTCGTATAGCAATCAGCCCCAGCATTTT
CAISESYSNQPQHF
>TRBV5-4|-|TRBJ2-7
TGTGCCAGCAGTTTCGGGGTAACCTACGAGCAGTACTTC
CASSFGVTYEQYF
>TRBV5-1|TRBD1|TRBJ2-7
TGCGCCAGCAGCTTTTCCCCGGACAGGGCAGGCAGGGAGCAGTACTTC
CASSFSPDRAGREQYF
>TRBV4-1|TRBD2|TRBJ2-5
TGCGCCAGCAGCCCCACCTCAACTAGCGGAGAGACCCAGTACTTC
CASSPTSTSGETQYF
>TRBV6-4|TRBD1|TRBJ1-2
TGTGCCAGCAGTGAGGAACAGGGGCTCGGTGGCTACACCTTC
CASSEEQGLGGYTF
>TRBV7-2|TRBD1|TRBJ1-6
TGTGCCAGCAGCTTATCCGGGGGACAGGGGTATTCCTATAATTCACCCCCCCACTTT
CASSLSGGQGYSYNSPPHF
>TRBV29-1|-|TRBJ1-4
TGCAGCGTGTACCAGGGTCAGAAACTGTTTTTT
CSVYQGQKLFF
>TRBV28|-|TRBJ1-1
TGTGCCAGCAGTCCGCCGCGGAAGAACACTGAAGCTTTCTTT
CASSPPRKNTEAFF
>TRBV7-2|-|TRBJ1-2
TGTGCCAGCAGCTACCTTATGACGACTTATGGCTACACCTTC
CASSYLMTTYGYTF
>TRBV5-1|-|TRBJ2-1
TGCGCCAGCAGCTTGAGGGACAGCCTCCGGGGGAATGAGCAGTTCTTC
CASSLRDSLRGNEQFF
>TRBV4-3|-|TRBJ1-2
TGCGCCAGCAGCCAAGCAGGGGCGAGGGGCTACACCTTC
CASSQAGARGYTF
>TRBV19|-|TRBJ1-1
TGTGCCAGTACCAACCCCGGGAACCGCCTGATGAACACTGAAGCTTTCTTT
CASTNPGNRLMNTEAFF
>TRBV9|TRBD2|TRBJ2-2
TGTGCCAGCAGCGGCGGACTAGCGGGGGGGAAGAACACCGGGGAGCTGTTTTTC
CASSGGLAGGKNTGELFF